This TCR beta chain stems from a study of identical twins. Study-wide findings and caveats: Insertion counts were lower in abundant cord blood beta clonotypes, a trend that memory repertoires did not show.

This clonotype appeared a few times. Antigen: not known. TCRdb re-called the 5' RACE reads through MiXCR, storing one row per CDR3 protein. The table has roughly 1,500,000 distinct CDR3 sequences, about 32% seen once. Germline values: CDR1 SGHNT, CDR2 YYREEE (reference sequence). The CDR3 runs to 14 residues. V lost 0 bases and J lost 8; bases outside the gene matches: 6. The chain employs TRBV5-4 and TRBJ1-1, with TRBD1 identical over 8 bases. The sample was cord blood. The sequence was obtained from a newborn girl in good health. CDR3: CASSLAGGAGEAFF. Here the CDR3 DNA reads TGTGCCAGCAGCTTGGCAGGGGGCGCGGGGGAAGCTTTCTTT. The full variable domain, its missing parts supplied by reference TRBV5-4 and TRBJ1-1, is ETGVTQSPTHLIKTRGQQVTLRCSSQSGHNTVSWYQQALGQGPQFIFQYYREEENGRGNFPPRFSGLQFPNYSSELNVNALELDDSALYLCASSLAGGAGEAFFGQGTRLTVV.